A single sample gave rise to the 22 T cell receptor beta chains below, sequenced in a study of OX40 agonist ivuxolimab in advanced cancers. Assay: immunoSEQ multiplex PCR; the TCRdb copy retains only in-frame clones and omits some. The repertoire holds approximately 77,000 clones, with less than 95% as singletons. Sequencing was performed on CD4+ or CD8+ T cells sorted from blood, taken in a trial of the OX40 agonist ivuxolimab. These receptors were collected from an adult with an advanced solid tumor such as melanoma, head and neck, liver or kidney cancer.

The chain links TRBV5-4 to TRBJ2-5; the match to TRBD2 covers 13 bases. The germline CDR1 and CDR2 sequences are SGHNT and YYREEE (reference sequence). V lost 6 bases to trimming and J lost 5 bases; unmatched junction nucleotides: 13. This CDR3 is built from 17 residues. The CDR3, as DNA: TGTGCCAGCACCAGTTCACTAGCGGGGGGGCGCAGGGAGACCCAGTACTTC. It yields the protein CASTSSLAGGRRETQYF.

The chain links TRBV5-1 to TRBJ2-3; D is unresolved. Trimming cost V 1 base and J 2 bases, with 11 bases left between them. The V gene's germline CDR1 is SGHRS and CDR2 YFSETQ. This CDR3 is 15 amino acids long. The chain's CDR3 is CASSLLAGHTDTQYF. CDR3 nucleotides: TGCGCCAGCAGCTTGTTAGCAGGTCACACAGATACGCAGTATTTT. Filled out from reference TRBV5-1 and TRBJ2-3, the complete variable domain reads KAGVTQTPRYLIKTRGQQVTLSCSPISGHRSVSWYQQTPGQGLQFLFEYFSETQRNKGNFPGRFSGRQFSNSRSEMNVSTLELGDSALYLCASSLLAGHTDTQYFGPGTRLTVL.

The chain carries TRBV10-1 and TRBJ2-5; D ambiguous. V dropped 2 bases and J dropped 1 base, with 8 bases sitting between them. CDR1 is WNHNN and CDR2 is SYGVQD in the germline V gene (reference sequence). This CDR3 is built from 14 residues. The CDR3 is CASSEGRSQETQYF. CDR3 nucleotides: TGCGCCAGCAGTGAGGGACGGAGCCAAGAGACCCAGTACTTC.

V is TRBV28 and J is TRBJ2-1; 7 nucleotides line up with TRBD1. V gave up 4 bases and J gave up 2 bases; unmatched junction bases: 5. Germline V gene data show CDR1 as MDHEN and CDR2 as SYDVKM. This CDR3 has 15 amino acids. The CDR3 sequence: CASSSTGRPYNEQFF. In DNA, the CDR3 is TGTGCCAGCAGTTCGACAGGGCGCCCCTACAATGAGCAGTTCTTC. Complete variable domain (other parts from reference TRBV28 and TRBJ2-1): DVKVTQSSRYLVKRTGEKVFLECVQDMDHENMFWYRQDPGLGLRLIYFSYDVKMKEKGDIPEGYSVSREKKERFSLILESASTNQTSMYLCASSSTGRPYNEQFFGPGTRLTVL.

The chain combines TRBV28 with TRBJ2-1, with TRBD1 matching over 11 bases. The CDR3 spans 17 residues. CDR1 is MDHEN and CDR2 is SYDVKM in the germline V gene. V gave up 8 bases and J gave up 1 base; unmatched junction bases: 10. DNA of the CDR3: TGTGCCAGCTCCTCCCCGGGACAGGGGGGTTCCTACAATGAGCAGTTCTTC. Translated: CASSSPGQGGSYNEQFF.

The chain employs TRBV7-9 and TRBJ1-4; D not resolved. Germline CDR1 and CDR2: SEHNR and FQNEAQ (reference sequence). The V and J ends lost 3 bases and 6 bases respectively, with 8 bases between them. This CDR3 spans 13 amino acids. The CDR3 bases are TGTGCCAGCAGCTTGACCGGGGATGAAAAACTGTTTTTT. Residues: CASSLTGDEKLFF.

The chain combines TRBV27 with TRBJ2-7, with a tentative D call TRBD1 (5 bases). Trimming removed 8 bases at V and 1 base at J, with 15 bases between. From germline, CDR1 is MNHEY and CDR2 SMNVEV (reference sequence). The CDR3 is 14 residues long. The CDR3 here is CASRRPDSSYEQYF. CDR3 in DNA: TGTGCCAGCCGCCGCCCCGACAGTTCCTACGAGCAGTACTTC.

The rearrangement uses TRBV5-4 and TRBJ1-2, with 8 bases matching TRBD1. V shed 5 bases and J 2 bases; nucleotides not matched to a gene: 8. The V gene's germline CDR1 is SGHNT and CDR2 YYREEE (reference sequence). This CDR3 is built from 15 residues. The CDR3 reads CASSSVQGANYGYTF. DNA of the CDR3: TGTGCCAGCAGTTCTGTTCAGGGGGCCAACTATGGCTACACCTTC. The full variable domain, rest sourced from reference TRBV5-4 and TRBJ1-2, is ETGVTQSPTHLIKTRGQQVTLRCSSQSGHNTVSWYQQALGQGPQFIFQYYREEENGRGNFPPRFSGLQFPNYSSELNVNALELDDSALYLCASSSVQGANYGYTFGSGTRLTVV.

The chain couples TRBV6-1 to TRBJ2-7; D tentatively fits TRBD1 or TRBD2 (5 bases each). Germline assignment: CDR1 MNHNS and CDR2 SASEGT. The V gene lost 4 bases and the J gene lost 3 bases, with 13 bases spanning the gap. The CDR3 totals 14 residues. The CDR3 DNA reads as TGTGCCAGCAGTGTATCGGGACGGAACTACGAGCAGTACTTC. Amino acid sequence: CASSVSGRNYEQYF.

The rearrangement links TRBV7-9 to TRBJ2-3; 8 bases match TRBD1. CDR1 and CDR2 from the germline V gene are SEHNR and FQNEAQ (reference sequence). This CDR3 has 13 amino acids. J lost 5 bases, V lost 3 bases, and 1 base had no gene match. The CDR3 DNA reads as TGTGCCAGCAGCTTGACAGGGGTAGATACGCAGTATTTT. Translation: CASSLTGVDTQYF.

The J gene is TRBJ2-1, the V gene TRBV19, with TRBD1 identical over 7 bases. J gave up 7 bases and V 6 bases, and 6 bases lay outside the gene matches. Per germline, CDR1 LNHDA and CDR2 SQIVND (reference sequence). The CDR3 is made up of 13 amino acids. CDR3 DNA sequence: TGTGCCAGTAGGACAACAGGGGCGAATGAGCAGTTCTTC. Translation gives CASRTTGANEQFF.

The chain employs TRBV19 and TRBJ1-5, with D tentatively TRBD1 (5 bases). Germline V gene lookup returns CDR1 LNHDA and CDR2 SQIVND (reference sequence). The CDR3 totals 15 residues. Trimming stripped 1 base from V and 7 bases from J, with 14 bases between. DNA of the CDR3: TGTGCCAGTAGTATAGTTGAGGGGTACGGGCAGCCCCAGCATTTT. Residues: CASSIVEGYGQPQHF.

This clone has just a few counts. CDR3 nucleotide sequence: TGCGCCAGCAATTACCCGGGCACAGATACGCAGTATTTT. Translation gives CASNYPGTDTQYF. This rearrangement joins TRBV5-1 to TRBJ2-3; D gene unclear. The germline CDR1 and CDR2 sequences are SGHRS and YFSETQ. The CDR3 totals 13 residues. With 6 bases removed from V and 1 base from J, the gap between germline ends came to 9 bases.

V is TRBV28 and J is TRBJ1-3, with D hard to call. The V and J ends lost 8 bases and 4 bases respectively, with 24 bases between them. The germline V gene encodes CDR1 MDHEN and CDR2 SYDVKM. The CDR3 loop spans 17 amino acids. CDR3 region: CASSVGVPTKSGNTIYF. In nucleotides, the CDR3 is TGTGCCAGCTCTGTTGGGGTCCCAACCAAGTCCGGAAACACCATATATTTT.

The chain carries TRBV5-1 and TRBJ2-3; possible D gene TRBD2, 5 bases. Germline CDR1 reads SGHRS; CDR2 reads YFSETQ. V was shortened by 0 bases and J by 4 bases, with 9 bases between the two germline ends. The CDR3 has 14 residues. The CDR3 DNA follows: TGCGCCAGCAGCTTGGAGCGGCCGCCAGATACGCAGTATTTT. Translated: CASSLERPPDTQYF.

The chain is built from TRBV5-4 and TRBJ2-3; maybe TRBD2 (5 bases). The CDR3 is 14 residues long. V was trimmed by 1 base and J by 4 bases, leaving 10 bases between them. The V gene's germline CDR1 is SGHNT and CDR2 YYREEE (reference sequence). This chain's CDR3 is CASSLFRGPDTQYF. In DNA form, the CDR3 reads TGTGCCAGCAGCTTGTTTCGCGGGCCAGATACGCAGTATTTT.

The chain carries TRBV6-1 and TRBJ1-1, with 7 bases lining up with TRBD1. The V segment lost 3 bases and the J segment 1 base; nucleotides outside the gene matches: 5. The germline gives CDR1 MNHNS, CDR2 SASEGT. The CDR3 covers 15 residues. The CDR3 coding sequence is TGTGCCAGCAGTGAGCGACAGGGTGGGAACACTGAAGCTTTCTTT. As protein: CASSERQGGNTEAFF.

This rearrangement joins TRBV5-1 to TRBJ1-1, with D perhaps TRBD1 (6 bases). The CDR3 has 13 residues. With 1 base removed from V and 4 bases from J, the gap between germline ends came to 8 bases. Germline CDR1 reads SGHRS; CDR2 reads YFSETQ. This CDR3 reads CASSLRGGTEAFF. CDR3 sequence (DNA): TGCGCCAGCAGCTTGAGGGGGGGCACTGAAGCTTTCTTT.

The J gene is TRBJ2-7, the V gene TRBV18, with 8 bases matching TRBD1. Looked up from germline, CDR1 is KGHSH and CDR2 is LQKENI. After removal of 3 bases from V and 2 bases from J, the junction contained 3 bases not matched to a gene. The CDR3 has 14 amino acids. CDR3 nucleotides: TGTGCCAGCTCACCTTCGACAGGGGCCTACGAGCAGTACTTC. Its translation: CASSPSTGAYEQYF.

This clone has a handful of counts. The sample carries other DNA sequences with the same CDR3. The V and J genes are TRBV28 and TRBJ2-6; D is ambiguous. V lost 3 bases and J lost 0, with 12 bases in between. This CDR3 is 17 amino acids long. Germline CDR1 is MDHEN and CDR2 is SYDVKM. The CDR3: CASSFEGWPSGANVLTF. The CDR3 DNA reads TGTGCCAGCAGTTTTGAAGGCTGGCCCTCTGGGGCCAACGTCCTGACTTTC.

The chain joins TRBV7-9 to TRBJ1-2; D is perhaps TRBD1 (6 bases). Germline values: CDR1 SEHNR, CDR2 FQNEAQ (reference sequence). This CDR3 has 14 residues. V was shortened by 4 bases and J by 7 bases, with 16 bases between the two germline ends. The CDR3 region has the DNA TGTGCCAGCAGCTATGTTGGGGGGGCCGGTGGCTACACCTTC. Its protein product is CASSYVGGAGGYTF.

This chain uses TRBV28 with TRBJ1-1; possibly TRBD1 for D (6 bases). This CDR3 is 13 amino acids long. V lost 7 bases, J lost 5 bases, and 14 bases lay in between. CDR1 is MDHEN, CDR2 SYDVKM, per germline. The CDR3 DNA is TGTGCCAGCATGAAGGGGGGATATACTGAAGCTTTCTTT. This sequence encodes CASMKGGYTEAFF.